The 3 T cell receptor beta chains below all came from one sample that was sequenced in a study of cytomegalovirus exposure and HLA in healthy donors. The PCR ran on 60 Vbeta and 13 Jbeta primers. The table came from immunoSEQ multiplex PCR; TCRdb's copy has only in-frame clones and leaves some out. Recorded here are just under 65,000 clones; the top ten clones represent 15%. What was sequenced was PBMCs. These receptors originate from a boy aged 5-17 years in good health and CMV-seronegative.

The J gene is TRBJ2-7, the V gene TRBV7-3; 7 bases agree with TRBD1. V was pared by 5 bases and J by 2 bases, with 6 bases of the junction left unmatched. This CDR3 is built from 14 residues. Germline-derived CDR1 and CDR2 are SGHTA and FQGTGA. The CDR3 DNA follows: TGTGCCAGCAGCCTAGGACAGGTTCCCTACGAGCAGTACTTC. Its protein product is CASSLGQVPYEQYF.

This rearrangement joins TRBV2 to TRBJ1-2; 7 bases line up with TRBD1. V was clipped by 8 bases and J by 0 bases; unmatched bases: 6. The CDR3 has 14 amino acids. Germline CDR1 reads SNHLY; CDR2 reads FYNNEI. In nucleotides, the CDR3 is TGTGCCAGCGGCCCCGGGACAGCTAACTATGGCTACACCTTC. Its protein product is CASGPGTANYGYTF.

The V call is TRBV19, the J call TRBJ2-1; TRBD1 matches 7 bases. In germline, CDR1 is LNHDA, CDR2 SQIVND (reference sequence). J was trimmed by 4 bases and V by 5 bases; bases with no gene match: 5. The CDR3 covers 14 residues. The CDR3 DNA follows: TGTGCCAGTAGTTCCAGGGGGAATTACAATGAGCAGTTCTTC. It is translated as CASSSRGNYNEQFF.